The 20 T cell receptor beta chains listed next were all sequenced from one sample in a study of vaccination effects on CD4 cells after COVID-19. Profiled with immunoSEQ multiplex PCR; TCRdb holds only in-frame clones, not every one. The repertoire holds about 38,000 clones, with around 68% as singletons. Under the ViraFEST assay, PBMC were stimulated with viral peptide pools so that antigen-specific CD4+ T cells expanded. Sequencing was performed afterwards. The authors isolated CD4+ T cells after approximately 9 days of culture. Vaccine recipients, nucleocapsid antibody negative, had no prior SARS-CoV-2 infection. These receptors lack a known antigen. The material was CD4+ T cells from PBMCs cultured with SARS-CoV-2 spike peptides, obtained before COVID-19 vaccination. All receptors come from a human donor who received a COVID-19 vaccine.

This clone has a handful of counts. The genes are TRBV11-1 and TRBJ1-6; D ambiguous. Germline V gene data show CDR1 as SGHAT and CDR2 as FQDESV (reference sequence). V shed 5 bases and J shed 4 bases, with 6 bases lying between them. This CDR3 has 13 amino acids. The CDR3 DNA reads TGTGCCAGCAGCAGTGGTTATAATTCACCCCTCCACTTT. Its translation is CASSSGYNSPLHF.

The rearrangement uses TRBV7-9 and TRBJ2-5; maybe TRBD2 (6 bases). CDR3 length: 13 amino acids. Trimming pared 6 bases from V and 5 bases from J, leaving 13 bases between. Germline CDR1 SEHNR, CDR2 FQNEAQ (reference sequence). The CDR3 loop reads CASSTGSGETQYF. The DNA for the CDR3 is TGTGCCAGCAGTACGGGGAGCGGGGAGACCCAGTACTTC.

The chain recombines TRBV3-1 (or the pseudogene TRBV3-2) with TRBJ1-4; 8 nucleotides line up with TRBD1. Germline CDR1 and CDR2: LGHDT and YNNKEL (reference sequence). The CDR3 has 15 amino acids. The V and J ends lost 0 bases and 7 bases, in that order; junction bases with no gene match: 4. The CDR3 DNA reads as TGTGCCAGCAGCCAAGACAGGGGGCCCGCTGAAAAACTGTTTTTT. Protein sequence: CASSQDRGPAEKLFF.

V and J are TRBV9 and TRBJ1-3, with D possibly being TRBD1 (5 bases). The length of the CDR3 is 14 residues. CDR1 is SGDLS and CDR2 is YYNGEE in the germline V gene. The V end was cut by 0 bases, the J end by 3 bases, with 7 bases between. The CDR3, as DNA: TGTGCCAGCAGCGTAGAAGGGGATGGAAACACCATATATTTT. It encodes CASSVEGDGNTIYF.

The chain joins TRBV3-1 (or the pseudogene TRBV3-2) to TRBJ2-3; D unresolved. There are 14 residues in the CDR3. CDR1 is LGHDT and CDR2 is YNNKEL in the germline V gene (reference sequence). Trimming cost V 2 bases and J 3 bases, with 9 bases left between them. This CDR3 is CASSQSGPTDTQYF. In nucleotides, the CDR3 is TGTGCCAGCAGCCAAAGTGGCCCGACAGATACGCAGTATTTT.

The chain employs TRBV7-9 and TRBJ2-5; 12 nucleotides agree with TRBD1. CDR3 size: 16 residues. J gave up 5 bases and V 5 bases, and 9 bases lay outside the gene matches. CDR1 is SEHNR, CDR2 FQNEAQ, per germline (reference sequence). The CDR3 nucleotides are TGTGCCAGCAGCACCCTAGGGACAGGGGGCTCGGAGACCCAGTACTTC. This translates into CASSTLGTGGSETQYF.

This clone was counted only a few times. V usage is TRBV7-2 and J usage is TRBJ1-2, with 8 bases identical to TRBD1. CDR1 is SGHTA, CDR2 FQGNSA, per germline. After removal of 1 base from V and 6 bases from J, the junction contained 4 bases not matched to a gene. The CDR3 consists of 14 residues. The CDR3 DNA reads TGTGCCAGCAGCTTAGGGACAGGGAATCATGGCTACACCTTC. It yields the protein CASSLGTGNHGYTF.

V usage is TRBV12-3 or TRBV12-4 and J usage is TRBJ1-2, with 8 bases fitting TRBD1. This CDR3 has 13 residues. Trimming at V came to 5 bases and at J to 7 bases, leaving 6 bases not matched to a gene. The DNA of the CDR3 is TGTGCCAGCAGTCCGACAGGGGAGGCTGGCTACACCTTC. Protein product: CASSPTGEAGYTF.

The CDR3, as DNA: TGTGCCACTTCCTCGGGACAGTACCAAGAGACCCAGTACTTC. Its protein is CATSSGQYQETQYF. The chain recombines TRBV6-5 with TRBJ2-5; 7 bases line up with TRBD1. V dropped 10 bases and J dropped 0; count of bases not matched to a gene: 8. Per germline, CDR1 MNHEY and CDR2 SVGAGI. The CDR3 is made up of 14 amino acids.

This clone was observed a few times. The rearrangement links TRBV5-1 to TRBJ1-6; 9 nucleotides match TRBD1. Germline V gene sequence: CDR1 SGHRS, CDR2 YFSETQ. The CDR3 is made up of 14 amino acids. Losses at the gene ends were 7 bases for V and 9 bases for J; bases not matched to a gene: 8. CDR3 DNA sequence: TGCGCCAGCTCACAGGGACAGGGTGCTTCACCCCTCCACTTT. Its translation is CASSQGQGASPLHF.

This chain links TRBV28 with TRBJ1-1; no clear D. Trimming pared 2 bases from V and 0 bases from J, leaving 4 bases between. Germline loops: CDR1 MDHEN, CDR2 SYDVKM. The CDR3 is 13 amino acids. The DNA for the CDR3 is TGTGCCAGCAGTTTACCCATGAACACTGAAGCTTTCTTT. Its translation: CASSLPMNTEAFF.

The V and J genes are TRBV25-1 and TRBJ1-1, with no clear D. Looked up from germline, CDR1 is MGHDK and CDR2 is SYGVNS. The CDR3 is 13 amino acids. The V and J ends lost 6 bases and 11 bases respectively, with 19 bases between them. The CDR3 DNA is TGTGCCAGCAGGAACCCCCTTGGAGGTGTCGCTTTCTTT. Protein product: CASRNPLGGVAFF.

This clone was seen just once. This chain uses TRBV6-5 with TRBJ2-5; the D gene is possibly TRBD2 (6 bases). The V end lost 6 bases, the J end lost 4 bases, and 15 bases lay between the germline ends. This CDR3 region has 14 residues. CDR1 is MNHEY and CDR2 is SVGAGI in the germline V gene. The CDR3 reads CASRLTRRLETQYF. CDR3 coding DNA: TGTGCCAGCAGATTGACTAGGCGTCTAGAGACCCAGTACTTC.

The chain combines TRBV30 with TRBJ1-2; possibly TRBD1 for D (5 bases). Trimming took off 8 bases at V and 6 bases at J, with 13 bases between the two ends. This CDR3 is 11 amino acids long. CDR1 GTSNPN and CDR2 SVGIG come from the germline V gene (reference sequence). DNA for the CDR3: TGTGCCGGGGGGAAAATGGATGGCTACACCTTC. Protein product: CAGGKMDGYTF.

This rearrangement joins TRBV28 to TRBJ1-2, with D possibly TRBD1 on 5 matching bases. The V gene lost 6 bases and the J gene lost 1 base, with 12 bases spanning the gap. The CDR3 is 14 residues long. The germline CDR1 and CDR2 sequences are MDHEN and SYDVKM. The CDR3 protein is CASRERTLNYGYTF. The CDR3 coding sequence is TGTGCCAGCAGAGAAAGGACACTTAACTATGGCTACACCTTC.

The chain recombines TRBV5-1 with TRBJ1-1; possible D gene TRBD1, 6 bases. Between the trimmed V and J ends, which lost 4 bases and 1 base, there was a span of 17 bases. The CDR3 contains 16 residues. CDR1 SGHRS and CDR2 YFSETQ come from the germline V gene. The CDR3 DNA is TGCGCCAGCAGCCCGGGGGCCCCAGGGGCGAACACTGAAGCTTTCTTT. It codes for CASSPGAPGANTEAFF.

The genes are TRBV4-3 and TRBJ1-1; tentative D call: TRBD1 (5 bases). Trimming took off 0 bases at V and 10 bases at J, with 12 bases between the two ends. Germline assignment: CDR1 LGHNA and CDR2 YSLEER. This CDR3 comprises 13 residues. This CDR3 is CASSQDDTGPAFF. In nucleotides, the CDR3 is TGCGCCAGCAGCCAAGATGATACAGGACCAGCTTTCTTT.

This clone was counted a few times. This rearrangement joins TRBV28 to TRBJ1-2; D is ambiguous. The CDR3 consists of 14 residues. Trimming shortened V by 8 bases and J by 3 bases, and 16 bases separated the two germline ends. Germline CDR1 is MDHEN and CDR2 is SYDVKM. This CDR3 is CASRDPPVDYGYTF. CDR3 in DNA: TGTGCCAGCCGAGACCCACCAGTGGACTATGGCTACACCTTC.

CDR3 amino acids: CASSRRGTSRPTRNEQFF. The CDR3, as DNA: TGTGCCAGCAGCCGCAGGGGGACTAGCAGACCCACGCGGAATGAGCAGTTCTTC. The chain recombines TRBV3-1 (or the pseudogene TRBV3-2) with TRBJ2-1; 9 bases line up with TRBD2. There are 18 residues in the CDR3. The germline gives CDR1 LGHDT, CDR2 YNNKEL (reference sequence). Trimming removed 4 bases from V and 7 bases from J; junction bases left unmatched: 17.

CDR3 residues: CASSLRGLALSSGANVLTF. The CDR3 DNA reads TGTGCCAGCAGCTTACGGGGACTAGCGTTAAGCTCTGGGGCCAACGTCCTGACTTTC. The chain employs TRBV7-8 and TRBJ2-6; 10 bases fit TRBD2. Germline CDR1 and CDR2: SGHVS and FQNEAQ. Trimming cost V 2 bases and J 0 bases; bases outside gene matches: 7. The CDR3 is 19 residues long. The variable domain in full, completed from reference TRBV7-8 and TRBJ2-6, reads GAGVSQSPRYKVAKRGQDVALRCDPISGHVSLFWYQQALGQGPEFLTYFQNEAQLDKSGLPSDRFFAERPEGSVSTLKIQRTQQEDSAVYLCASSLRGLALSSGANVLTFGAGSRLTVL.